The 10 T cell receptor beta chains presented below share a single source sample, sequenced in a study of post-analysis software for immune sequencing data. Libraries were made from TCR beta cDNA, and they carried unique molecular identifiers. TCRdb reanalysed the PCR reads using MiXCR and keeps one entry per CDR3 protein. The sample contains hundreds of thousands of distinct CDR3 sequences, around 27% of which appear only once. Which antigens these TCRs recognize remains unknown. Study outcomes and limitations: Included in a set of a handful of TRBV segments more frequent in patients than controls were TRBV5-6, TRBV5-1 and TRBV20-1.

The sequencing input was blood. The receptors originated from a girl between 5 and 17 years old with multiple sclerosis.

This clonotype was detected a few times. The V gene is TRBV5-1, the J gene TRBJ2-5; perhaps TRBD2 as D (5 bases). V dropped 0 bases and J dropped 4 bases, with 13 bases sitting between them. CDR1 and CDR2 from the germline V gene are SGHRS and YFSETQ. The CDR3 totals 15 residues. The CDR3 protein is CASSLASSLGETQYF. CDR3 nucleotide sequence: TGCGCCAGCAGCTTGGCTAGCAGCTTGGGAGAGACCCAGTACTTC.

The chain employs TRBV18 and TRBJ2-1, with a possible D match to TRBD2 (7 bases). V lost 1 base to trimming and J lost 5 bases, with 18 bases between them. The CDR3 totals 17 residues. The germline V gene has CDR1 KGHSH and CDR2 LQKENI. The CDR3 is CASSPLFAGARDNEQFF. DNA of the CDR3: TGTGCCAGCTCACCACTTTTTGCGGGGGCCCGTGACAATGAGCAGTTCTTC.

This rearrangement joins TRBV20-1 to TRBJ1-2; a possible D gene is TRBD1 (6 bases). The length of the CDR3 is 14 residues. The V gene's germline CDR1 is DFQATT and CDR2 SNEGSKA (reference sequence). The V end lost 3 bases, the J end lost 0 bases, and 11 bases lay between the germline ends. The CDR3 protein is CSARSDSPNYGYTF. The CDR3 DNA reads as TGCAGTGCTAGGTCGGACAGCCCTAACTATGGCTACACCTTC.

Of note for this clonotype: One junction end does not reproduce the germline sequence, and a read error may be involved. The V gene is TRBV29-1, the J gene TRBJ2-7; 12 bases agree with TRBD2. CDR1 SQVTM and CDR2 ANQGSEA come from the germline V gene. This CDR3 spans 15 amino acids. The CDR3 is CSVEPLLAGGLERYF. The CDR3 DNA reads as TGCAGCGTTGAACCTCTGCTAGCGGGGGGGCTTGAGCGGTACTTC.

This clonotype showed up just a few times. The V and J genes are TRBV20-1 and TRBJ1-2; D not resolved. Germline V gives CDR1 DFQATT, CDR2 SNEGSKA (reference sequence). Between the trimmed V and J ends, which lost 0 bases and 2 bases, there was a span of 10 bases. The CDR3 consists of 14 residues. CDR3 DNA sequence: TGCAGTGCTAGAGACGGGATCTCCAACTATGGCTACACCTTC. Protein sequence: CSARDGISNYGYTF.

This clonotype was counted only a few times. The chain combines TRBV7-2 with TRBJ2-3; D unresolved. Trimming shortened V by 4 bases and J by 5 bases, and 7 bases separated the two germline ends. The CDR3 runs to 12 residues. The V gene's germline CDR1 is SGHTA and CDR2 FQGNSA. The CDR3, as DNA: TGTGCCAGCAGCTCCTATGGAGATACGCAGTATTTT. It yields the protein CASSSYGDTQYF.

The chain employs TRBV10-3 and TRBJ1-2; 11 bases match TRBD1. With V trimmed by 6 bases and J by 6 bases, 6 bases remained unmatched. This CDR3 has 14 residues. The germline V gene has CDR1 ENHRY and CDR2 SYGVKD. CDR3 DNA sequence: TGTGCCATCAGGGTCCGGGGACAGGGGGATGGCTACACCTTC. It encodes CAIRVRGQGDGYTF.

The CDR3 reads CASSLTGFSPVGYTF. DNA for the CDR3: TGTGCCAGCAGCTTAACAGGGTTTTCACCGGTCGGCTACACCTTC. The gene calls are TRBV7-2 and TRBJ1-2; D is perhaps TRBD1 (6 bases). This CDR3 is built from 15 residues. Trimming took 2 bases from V and 8 from J, leaving 18 bases between them. Germline CDR1 SGHTA, CDR2 FQGNSA.

CDR3 sequence reads: CASSLLRTAGTEAFF. CDR3 coding DNA: TGTGCCAGCAGCCTTCTACGGACCGCAGGTACTGAAGCTTTCTTT. The chain carries TRBV7-6 and TRBJ1-1; D is undetermined. Germline V lookup: CDR1 SGHVS, CDR2 FNYEAQ. CDR3 length equals 15 residues. V lost 5 bases to trimming and J lost 5 bases, with 18 bases between them.

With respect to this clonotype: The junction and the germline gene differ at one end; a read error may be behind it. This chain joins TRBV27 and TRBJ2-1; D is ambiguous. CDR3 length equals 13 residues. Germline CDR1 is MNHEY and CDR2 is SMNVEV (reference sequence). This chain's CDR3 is CAGSLQSYNEQFF. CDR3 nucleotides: TGTGCCGGCAGTTTACAAAGCTACAATGAGCAGTTCTTC.